The following is a T cell receptor beta chain sequence with its context. One entry per CDR3 protein results from TCRdb running MiXCR on the RT-PCR reads. The table includes approximately 530,000 distinct CDR3 sequences, 6% to 9% detected once. This record belongs to a study of response to subunit inactivated influenza vaccine. Trimming removed 7 bases from V and 3 bases from J; junction bases left unmatched: 8. The CDR3 covers 15 residues. CDR1 and CDR2 from the germline V gene are SQVTM and ANQGSEA. The chain has TRBV29-1 and TRBJ2-1, with 11 bases aligning to TRBD1. The source material was PBMCs from blood, sampled about 24 months after vaccination. The source of this sequence is a man aged 45-69 years who received an inactivated influenza vaccine. The CDR3 DNA sequence: TGCAGCGCATCCGCCGGGACAGGGGGCTACAATGAGCAGTTCTTC. Protein product: CSASAGTGGYNEQFF.